This is a list of T cell receptor beta chains from one sample in a study of T cells in Graves' hyperthyroidism and ophthalmopathy. TCRdb reprocessed the multiplex PCR reads with MiXCR, giving one entry per CDR3 protein. The sample yields 300,000 to 450,000 distinct CDR3 sequences, approximately 15% seen once. The sample consisted of blood. The receptors come from a woman between 25 and 40 years old with Graves' ophthalmopathy. Each CDR3 is given without its conserved first and last residue.

v_call cdr3_aa
TRBV3-1 ASSRRPNEQF
TRBV7-3 ASSPGALGEQF
TRBV11-3 ASSSTRGYNEQF
TRBV20-1 SAKLGTGGGSNQPQH
TRBV27 ASSFPALELGEAF
TRBV2 ASRAGSAAQPQH
TRBV5-1 ASSSGQGRAGGELF
TRBV28 ASSPALGYGYT
TRBV29-1 SDIRGQF
TRBV20-1 SARPGQGGGNQPQH
TRBV30 ALGAGGTDTQY
TRBV6-5 ASSYSGAGEQY
TRBV6-2/TRBV6-3 ASGHRGGVSYNEQF
TRBV9 ASSSSGQVYNEQF
TRBV30 AWTRGTYTEAF
TRBV29-1 SVEDRGGRTDTQY
TRBV6-1 ASSDRGRWDYGYT
TRBV7-2 ASSLGYIRDEKLF
TRBV28 ASSLTGLAVLSSYEQY